A single sample is the source of the 4 T cell receptor beta chains below, sequenced in a study of shared clonotypes between healthy human individuals. The protocol was immunoSEQ multiplex PCR, while the TCRdb copy is restricted to in-frame clones and leaves out a portion. This table holds 950,000 to 1,200,000 clones, 60% to 80% found once. The source material was memory CD4+ T cells from PBMCs. Subset meaning: CD45RA-negative fraction. All receptors derive from a man between 18 and 29 years old in good health. Some clones in this sample may be carry-over from other donors' samples.

As concerns this clone: This likely reflects a read error, since a far larger clone is one base away. The CDR3 sequence: CIGGQGRDTEAFF. CDR3 DNA sequence: TGCATCGGGGGACAGGGGAGGGACACTGAAGCTTTCTTT. V and J are TRBV29-1 and TRBJ1-1; 10 nucleotides match TRBD1. The CDR3 has 13 amino acids. Germline V gives CDR1 SQVTM, CDR2 ANQGSEA.

A single count supports this clone. The chain uses TRBV5-1 and TRBJ1-5; D is perhaps TRBD1 (6 bases). Germline CDR1 and CDR2: SGHRS and YFSETQ. V was pared by 6 bases and J by 4 bases, with 17 bases between. This CDR3 contains 15 residues. In DNA form, the CDR3 reads TGCGCCAGCAAACAGGGCTCGGCCCGTAATCAGCCCCAGCATTTT. Translated: CASKQGSARNQPQHF. Variable domain in full (rest from reference TRBV5-1 and TRBJ1-5): KAGVTQTPRYLIKTRGQQVTLSCSPISGHRSVSWYQQTPGQGLQFLFEYFSETQRNKGNFPGRFSGRQFSNSRSEMNVSTLELGDSALYLCASKQGSARNQPQHFGDGTRLSIL.

The V gene is TRBV7-2, the J gene TRBJ2-1, with D possibly matching TRBD2 (5 bases). Looked up from germline, CDR1 is SGHTA and CDR2 is FQGNSA. V was clipped by 4 bases and J by 4 bases, with 17 bases between them. This CDR3 is built from 16 residues. The DNA of the CDR3 is TGTGCCAGCAGCTATCAAGCGGCGAGAGAATACAATGAGCAGTTCTTC. Its protein product is CASSYQAAREYNEQFF.

CDR3 nucleotide sequence: TGTGCCAGCAGCGTAGGGATGGGCTCCTACGAGCAGTACTTC. Translation gives CASSVGMGSYEQYF. The genes are TRBV9 and TRBJ2-7; D is unclear. The CDR3 is 14 residues long. Between the trimmed V and J ends, which lost 0 bases and 0 bases, there was a span of 7 bases. Germline CDR1 SGDLS, CDR2 YYNGEE. Supplemented by reference TRBV9 and TRBJ2-7, the full variable domain reads DSGVTQTPKHLITATGQRVTLRCSPRSGDLSVYWYQQSLDQGLQFLIQYYNGEERAKGNILERFSAQQFPDLHSELNLSSLELGDSALYFCASSVGMGSYEQYFGPGTRLTVT.